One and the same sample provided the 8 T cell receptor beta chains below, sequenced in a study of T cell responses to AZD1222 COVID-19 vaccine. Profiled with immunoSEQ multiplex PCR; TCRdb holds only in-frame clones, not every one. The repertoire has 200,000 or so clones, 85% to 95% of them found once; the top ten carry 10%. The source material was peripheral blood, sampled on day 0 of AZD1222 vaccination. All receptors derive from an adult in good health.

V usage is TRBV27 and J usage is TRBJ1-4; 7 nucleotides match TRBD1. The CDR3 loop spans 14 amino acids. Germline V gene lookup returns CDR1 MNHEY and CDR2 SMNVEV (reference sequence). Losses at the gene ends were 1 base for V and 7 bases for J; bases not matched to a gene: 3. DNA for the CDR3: TGTGCCAGCAGTTTATGGTCAGGGGGTGAAAAACTGTTTTTT. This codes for CASSLWSGGEKLFF.

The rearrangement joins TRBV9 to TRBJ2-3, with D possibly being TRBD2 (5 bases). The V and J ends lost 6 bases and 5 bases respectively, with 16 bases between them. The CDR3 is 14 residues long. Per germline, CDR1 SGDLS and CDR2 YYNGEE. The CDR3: CASTRPQAGDTQYF. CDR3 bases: TGTGCCAGCACCCGTCCCCAGGCGGGAGATACGCAGTATTTT.

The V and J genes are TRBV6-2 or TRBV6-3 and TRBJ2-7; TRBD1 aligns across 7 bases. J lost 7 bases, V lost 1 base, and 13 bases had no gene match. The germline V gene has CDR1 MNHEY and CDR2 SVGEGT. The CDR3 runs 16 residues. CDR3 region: CASSYLAAGGSWEQYV. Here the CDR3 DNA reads TGTGCCAGCAGTTACTTAGCTGCAGGGGGATCGTGGGAGCAGTACGTC.

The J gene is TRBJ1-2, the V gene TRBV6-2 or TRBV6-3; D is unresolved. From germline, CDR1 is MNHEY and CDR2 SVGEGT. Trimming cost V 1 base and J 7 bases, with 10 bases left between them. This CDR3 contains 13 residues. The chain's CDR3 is CASSYYQTGGYTF. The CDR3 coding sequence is TGTGCCAGCAGTTACTACCAAACGGGTGGCTACACCTTC.

The CDR3 loop reads CASSLGPTGPLINEQFF. The CDR3 DNA reads TGCGCCAGCAGCTTGGGGCCCACAGGGCCCCTGATAAATGAGCAGTTCTTC. The J gene is TRBJ2-1, the V gene TRBV5-1; the D gene is possibly TRBD1 (6 bases). This CDR3 spans 17 amino acids. Germline assignment: CDR1 SGHRS and CDR2 YFSETQ. V shed 0 bases and J shed 7 bases, with 20 bases lying between them.

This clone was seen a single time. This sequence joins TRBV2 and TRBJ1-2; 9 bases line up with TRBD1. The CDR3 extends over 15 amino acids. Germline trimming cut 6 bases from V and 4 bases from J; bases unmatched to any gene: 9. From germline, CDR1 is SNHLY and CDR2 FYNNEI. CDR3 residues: CASRGSRDRVYGYTF. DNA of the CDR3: TGTGCCAGCAGAGGCTCTAGGGACAGGGTCTATGGCTACACCTTC.

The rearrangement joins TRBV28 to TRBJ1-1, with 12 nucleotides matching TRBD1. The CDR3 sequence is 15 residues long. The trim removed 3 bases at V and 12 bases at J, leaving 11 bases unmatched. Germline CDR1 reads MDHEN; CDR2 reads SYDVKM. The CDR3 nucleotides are TGTGCCAGCAGTTTTGGGACAGGGGGCGCGAGTGGAACTTTCTTT. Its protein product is CASSFGTGGASGTFF.

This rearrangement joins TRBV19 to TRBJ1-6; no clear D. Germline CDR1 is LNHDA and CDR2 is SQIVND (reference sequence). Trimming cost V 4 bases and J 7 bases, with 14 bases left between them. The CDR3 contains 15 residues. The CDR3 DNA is TGTGCCAGTAGTAGATCCGTGATGGGGAATTCACCCCTCCACTTT. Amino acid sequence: CASSRSVMGNSPLHF.